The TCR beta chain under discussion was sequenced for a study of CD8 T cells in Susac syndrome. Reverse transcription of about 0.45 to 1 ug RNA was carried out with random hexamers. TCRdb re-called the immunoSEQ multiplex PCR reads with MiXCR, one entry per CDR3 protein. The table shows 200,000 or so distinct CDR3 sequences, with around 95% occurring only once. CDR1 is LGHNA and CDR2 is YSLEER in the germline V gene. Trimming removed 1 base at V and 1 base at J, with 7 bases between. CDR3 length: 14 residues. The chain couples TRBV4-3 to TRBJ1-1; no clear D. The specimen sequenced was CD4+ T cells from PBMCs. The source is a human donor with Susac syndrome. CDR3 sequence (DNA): TGCGCCAGCAGCCAAGTTCGACGGAACACTGAAGCTTTCTTT. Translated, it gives CASSQVRRNTEAFF.